This T cell receptor (beta chain) was retrieved from a study of blood T cells in healthy people across ages. Study-wide findings and caveats: The study found TCR beta diversity correlated strongly with naive T cell percentage. Expanded clonotype changes were possibly confounded by unknown donor CMV status. A greater number of naive CD4+ cells and higher diversity distinguished long-lived donors from aged donors.

After removal of 3 bases from V and 5 bases from J, the junction contained 2 bases not matched to a gene. This CDR3 region has 12 residues. Germline loops: CDR1 SQVTM, CDR2 ANQGSEA. This clonotype was found a few times. Its specificity is unknown. A much larger clone sits a single nucleotide away, making a read error possible. Through a sample-barcoded 5' primer and a J-beta primer mix, a second PCR was run for roughly 6 to 11 cycles. Researchers report that a template-switch adaptor with 12 random nucleotides tagged each cDNA molecule. In TCRdb, the 5' RACE reads were re-called with MiXCR into one record per CDR3 protein. Here the sample spans about 900,000 distinct CDR3 sequences, roughly 43% being singletons.

The sequencing sample was made of blood. The V and J genes are TRBV29-1 and TRBJ2-7; 9 bases are a match to TRBD2. The origin of this receptor is a man aged 30 to 39 in good health. CDR3 amino acids: CSVERGGNEQYF. The CDR3 DNA reads as TGCAGCGTTGAGCGGGGGGGAAACGAGCAGTACTTC.